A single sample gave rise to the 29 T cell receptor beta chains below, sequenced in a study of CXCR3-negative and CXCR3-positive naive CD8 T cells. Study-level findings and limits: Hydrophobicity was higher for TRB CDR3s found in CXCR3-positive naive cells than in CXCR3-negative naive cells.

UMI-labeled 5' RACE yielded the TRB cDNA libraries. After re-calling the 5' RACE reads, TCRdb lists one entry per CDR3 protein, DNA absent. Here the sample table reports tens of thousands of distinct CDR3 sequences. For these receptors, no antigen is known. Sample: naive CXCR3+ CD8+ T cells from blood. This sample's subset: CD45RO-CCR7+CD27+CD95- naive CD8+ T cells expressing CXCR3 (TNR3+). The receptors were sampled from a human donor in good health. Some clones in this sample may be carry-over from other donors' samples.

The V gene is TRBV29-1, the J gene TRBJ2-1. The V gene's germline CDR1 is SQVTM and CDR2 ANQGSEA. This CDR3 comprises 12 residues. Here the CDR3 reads CSVERMVPEQFF.

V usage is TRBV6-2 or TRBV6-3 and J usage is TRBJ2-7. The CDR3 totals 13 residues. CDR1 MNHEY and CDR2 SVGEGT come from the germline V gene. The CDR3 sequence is CASSRPGSYEQYF.

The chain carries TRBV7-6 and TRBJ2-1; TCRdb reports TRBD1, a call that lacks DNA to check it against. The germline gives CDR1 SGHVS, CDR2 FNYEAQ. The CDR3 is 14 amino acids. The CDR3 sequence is CASSLSPGGNEQFF. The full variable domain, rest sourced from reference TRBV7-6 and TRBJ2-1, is GAGVSQSPRYKVTKRGQDVALRCDPISGHVSLYWYRQALGQGPEFLTYFNYEAQQDKSGLPNDRFSAERPEGSISTLTIQRTEQRDSAMYRCASSLSPGGNEQFFGPGTRLTVL.

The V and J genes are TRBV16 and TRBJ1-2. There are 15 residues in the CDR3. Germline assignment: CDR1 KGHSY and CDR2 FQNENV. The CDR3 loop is CASSQSTVSLYGYTF.

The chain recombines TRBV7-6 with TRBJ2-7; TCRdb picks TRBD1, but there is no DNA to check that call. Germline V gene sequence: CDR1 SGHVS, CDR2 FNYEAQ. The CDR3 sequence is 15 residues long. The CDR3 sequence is CASSLSGSRGYEQYF.

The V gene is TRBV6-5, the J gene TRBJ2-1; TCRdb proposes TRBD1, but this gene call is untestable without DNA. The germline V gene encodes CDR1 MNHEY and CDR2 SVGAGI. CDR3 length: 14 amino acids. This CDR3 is CASSYGQGYNEQFF.

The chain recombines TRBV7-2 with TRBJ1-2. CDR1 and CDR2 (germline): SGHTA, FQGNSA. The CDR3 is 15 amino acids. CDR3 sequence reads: CASSLSGNEDYGYTF.

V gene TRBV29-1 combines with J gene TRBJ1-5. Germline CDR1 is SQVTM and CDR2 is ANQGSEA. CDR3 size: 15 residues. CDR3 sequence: CSVELEREEGQPQHF.

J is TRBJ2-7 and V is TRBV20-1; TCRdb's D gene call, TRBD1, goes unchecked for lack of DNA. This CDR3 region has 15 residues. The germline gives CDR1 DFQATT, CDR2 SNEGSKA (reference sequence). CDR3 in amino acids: CSARDLGGGLYEQYF.

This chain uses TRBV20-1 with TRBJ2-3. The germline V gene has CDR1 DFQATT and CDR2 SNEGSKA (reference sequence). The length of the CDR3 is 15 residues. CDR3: CSARDPAATSDTQYF.

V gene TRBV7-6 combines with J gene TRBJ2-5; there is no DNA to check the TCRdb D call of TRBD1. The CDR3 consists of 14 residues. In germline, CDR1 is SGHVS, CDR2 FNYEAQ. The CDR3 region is CASRPGGYQETQYF. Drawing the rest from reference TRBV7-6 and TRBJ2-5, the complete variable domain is GAGVSQSPRYKVTKRGQDVALRCDPISGHVSLYWYRQALGQGPEFLTYFNYEAQQDKSGLPNDRFSAERPEGSISTLTIQRTEQRDSAMYRCASRPGGYQETQYFGPGTRLLVL.

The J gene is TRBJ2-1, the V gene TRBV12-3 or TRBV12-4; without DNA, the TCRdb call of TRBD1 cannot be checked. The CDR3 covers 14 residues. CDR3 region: CASSLDRFYNEQFF.

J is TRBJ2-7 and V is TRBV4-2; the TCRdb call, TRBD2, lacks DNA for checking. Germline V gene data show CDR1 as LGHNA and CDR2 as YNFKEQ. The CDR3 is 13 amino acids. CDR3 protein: CASSHLSGYEQYF.

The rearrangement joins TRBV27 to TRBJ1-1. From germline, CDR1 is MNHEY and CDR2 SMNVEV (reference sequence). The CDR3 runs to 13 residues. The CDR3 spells CASSLGVRTEAFF.

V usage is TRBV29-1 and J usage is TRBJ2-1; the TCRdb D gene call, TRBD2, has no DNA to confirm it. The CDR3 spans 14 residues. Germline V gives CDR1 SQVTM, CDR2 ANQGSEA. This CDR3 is CSAEGTSGANEQFF.

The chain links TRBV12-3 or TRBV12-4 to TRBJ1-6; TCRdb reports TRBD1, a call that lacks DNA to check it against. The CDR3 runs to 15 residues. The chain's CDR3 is CASGEDGKMNSPLHF.

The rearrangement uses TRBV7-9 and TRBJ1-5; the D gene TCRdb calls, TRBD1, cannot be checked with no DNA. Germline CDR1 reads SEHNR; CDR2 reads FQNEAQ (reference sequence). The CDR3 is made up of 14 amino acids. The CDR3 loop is CASSPGSSNQPQHF.

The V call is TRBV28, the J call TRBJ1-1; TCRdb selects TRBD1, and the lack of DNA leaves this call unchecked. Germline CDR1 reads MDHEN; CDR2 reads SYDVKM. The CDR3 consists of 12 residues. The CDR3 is CASSFRGRIAFF.

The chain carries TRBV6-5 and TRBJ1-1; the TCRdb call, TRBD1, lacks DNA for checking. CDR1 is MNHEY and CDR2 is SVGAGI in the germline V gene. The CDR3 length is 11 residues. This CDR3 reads CASIQGTEAFF.

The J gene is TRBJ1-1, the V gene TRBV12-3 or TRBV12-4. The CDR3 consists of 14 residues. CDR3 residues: CASRPTYTRTEAFF.

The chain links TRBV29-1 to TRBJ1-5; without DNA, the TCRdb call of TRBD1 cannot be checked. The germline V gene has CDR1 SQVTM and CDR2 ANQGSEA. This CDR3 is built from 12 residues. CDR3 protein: CSAQSGNQPHHF.

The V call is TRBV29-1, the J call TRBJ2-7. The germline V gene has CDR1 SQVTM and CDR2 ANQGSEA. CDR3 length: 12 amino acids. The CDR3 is CSVAGLEYEQYF.

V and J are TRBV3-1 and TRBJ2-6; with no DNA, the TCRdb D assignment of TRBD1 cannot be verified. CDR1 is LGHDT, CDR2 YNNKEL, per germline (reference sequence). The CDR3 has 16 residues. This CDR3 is CASSPTRVSGANVLTF.

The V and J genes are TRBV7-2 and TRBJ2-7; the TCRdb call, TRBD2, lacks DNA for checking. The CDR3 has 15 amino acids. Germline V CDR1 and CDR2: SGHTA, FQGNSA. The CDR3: CASSRAEGNSDEQYF.

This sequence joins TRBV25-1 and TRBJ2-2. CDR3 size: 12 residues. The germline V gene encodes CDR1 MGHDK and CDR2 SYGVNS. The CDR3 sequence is CASRTPSGELFF.

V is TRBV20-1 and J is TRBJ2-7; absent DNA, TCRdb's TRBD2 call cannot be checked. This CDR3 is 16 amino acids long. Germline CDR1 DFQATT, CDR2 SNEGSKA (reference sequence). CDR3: CSAPKSLADNPYEQYF.

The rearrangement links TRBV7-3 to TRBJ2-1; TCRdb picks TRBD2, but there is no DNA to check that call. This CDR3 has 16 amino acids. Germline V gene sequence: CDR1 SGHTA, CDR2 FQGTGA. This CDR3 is CASSSDTSGGLYEQFF.

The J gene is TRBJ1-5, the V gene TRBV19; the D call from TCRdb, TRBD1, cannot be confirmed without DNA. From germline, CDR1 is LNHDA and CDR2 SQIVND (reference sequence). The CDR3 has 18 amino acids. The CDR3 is CASSSAGTGSGSNQPQHF.

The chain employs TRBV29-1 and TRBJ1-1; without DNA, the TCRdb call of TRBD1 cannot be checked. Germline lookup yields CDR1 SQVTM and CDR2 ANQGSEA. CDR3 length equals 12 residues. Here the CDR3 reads CSVEDGRAEAFF. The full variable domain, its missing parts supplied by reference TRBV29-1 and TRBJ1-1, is SAVISQKPSRDICQRGTSLTIQCQVDSQVTMMFWYRQQPGQSLTLIATANQGSEATYESGFVIDKFPISRPNLTFSTLTVSNMSPEDSSIYLCSVEDGRAEAFFGQGTRLTVV.